A single sample gave rise to the 17 T cell receptor beta chains below, sequenced in a study of control samples from healthy donors and cancer patients. Using immunoSEQ multiplex PCR, the repertoire was profiled, and TCRdb retains in-frame clones only, with some absent. The sample carries 100,000 to 150,000 clones, more than 70% recorded once. The sequenced sample consisted of blood. These receptors came from a man aged 45-65 years in good health.

The genes are TRBV4-1 and TRBJ2-3, with 7 bases fitting TRBD2. V gave up 5 bases and J gave up 4 bases; unmatched junction bases: 9. The CDR3 runs to 15 residues. The V gene's germline CDR1 is MGHRA and CDR2 YSYEKL. The DNA of the CDR3 is TGCGCCAGCAGCGAGCGGGACTTGGGCGCAGATACGCAGTATTTT. It translates to CASSERDLGADTQYF.

Of note for this clone: The junction does not match germline at one end; this may be a read error. The chain couples TRBV7-9 to TRBJ1-1; 8 bases agree with TRBD1. The CDR3 runs 14 residues. Germline V gives CDR1 SEHNR, CDR2 FQNEAQ (reference sequence). This chain's CDR3 is CASNLQGVATEAFF. CDR3 DNA: TGTGCCAGCAACTTACAGGGGGTTGCCACTGAAGCTTTCTTT. Supplemented by reference TRBV7-9 and TRBJ1-1, the full variable domain reads DTGVSQNPRHKITKRGQNVTFRCDPISEHNRLYWYRQTLGQGPEFLTYFQNEAQLEKSRLLSDRFSAERPKGSFSTLEIQRTEQGDSAMYLCASNLQGVATEAFFGQGTRLTVV.

The rearrangement links TRBV5-6 to TRBJ1-6, with D possibly being TRBD1 (5 bases). Trimming stripped 6 bases from V and 5 bases from J, with 18 bases between. CDR1 and CDR2 (germline): SGHDT, YYEEEE. The CDR3 is made up of 16 amino acids. In DNA, the CDR3 is TGTGCCAGCATCACCTCGACAGAACGGAATAATTCACCCCTCCACTTT. Protein: CASITSTERNNSPLHF. Together with reference TRBV5-6 and TRBJ1-6, the CDR3 gives the full variable domain: DAGVTQSPTHLIKTRGQQVTLRCSPKSGHDTVSWYQQALGQGPQFIFQYYEEEERQRGNFPDRFSGHQFPNYSSELNVNALLLGDSALYLCASITSTERNNSPLHFGNGTRLTVT.

The genes are TRBV10-2 and TRBJ2-7, with D unresolved. The germline V gene encodes CDR1 WSHSY and CDR2 SAAADI. This CDR3 spans 14 amino acids. V was shortened by 5 bases and J by 0 bases, with 11 bases between the two germline ends. The CDR3: CASSQDTTSYEQYF. In DNA form, the CDR3 reads TGCGCCAGCAGTCAGGATACAACCTCCTACGAGCAGTACTTC.

This chain connects TRBV18 to TRBJ2-3; D uncertain. CDR3 size: 14 residues. Trimming shortened V by 3 bases and J by 3 bases, and 10 bases separated the two germline ends. Germline CDR1 is KGHSH and CDR2 is LQKENI. CDR3 DNA sequence: TGTGCCAGCTCACCGTTCGAGCTGACAGATACGCAGTATTTT. Amino acids: CASSPFELTDTQYF.

The V call is TRBV30, the J call TRBJ2-2, with no clear D. The CDR3 is 14 residues long. V was cut by 3 bases and J by 1 base, with 9 bases left in between. The germline V gene encodes CDR1 GTSNPN and CDR2 SVGIG (reference sequence). The CDR3 coding sequence is TGTGCCTGGAGCTTGGGGTTGAACACCGGGGAGCTGTTTTTT. It yields the protein CAWSLGLNTGELFF.

This chain connects TRBV7-2 to TRBJ2-1; TRBD2 matches at 12 bases. Trimming at V came to 5 bases and at J to 5 bases, leaving 10 bases not matched to a gene. Germline V gene sequence: CDR1 SGHTA, CDR2 FQGNSA. This CDR3 spans 17 amino acids. The CDR3 loop reads CASSVSRTSGAHNEQFF. CDR3 in DNA: TGTGCCAGCAGCGTCTCCCGGACTAGCGGGGCCCACAATGAGCAGTTCTTC.

This chain uses TRBV30 with TRBJ1-1; a possible D gene is TRBD1 (6 bases). V shed 5 bases and J shed 0 bases, with 22 bases lying between them. The germline V gene encodes CDR1 GTSNPN and CDR2 SVGIG (reference sequence). CDR3 length equals 17 residues. The CDR3 is CAWAGRGGRSMNTEAFF. The CDR3 DNA sequence: TGTGCCTGGGCCGGGAGAGGGGGTCGGAGCATGAACACTGAAGCTTTCTTT.

This clone was counted a few times. The rearrangement links TRBV11-2 to TRBJ2-3, with D perhaps matching TRBD2 (6 bases). The V end lost 4 bases, the J end lost 0 bases, and 17 bases lay between the germline ends. Germline V gene lookup returns CDR1 SGHAT and CDR2 FQNNGV. The CDR3 loop spans 17 amino acids. CDR3 sequence reads: CASSWGETRESTDTQYF. The CDR3 DNA reads TGTGCCAGCAGCTGGGGGGAAACGAGAGAAAGCACAGATACGCAGTATTTT.

The chain is built from TRBV9 and TRBJ1-1; 7 positions match TRBD1. After removal of 4 bases from V and 3 bases from J, the junction contained 6 bases not matched to a gene. The CDR3 extends over 14 amino acids. Germline V gene lookup returns CDR1 SGDLS and CDR2 YYNGEE. CDR3 sequence reads: CASSIGTEDTEAFF. CDR3 DNA: TGTGCCAGCAGCATAGGGACAGAGGACACTGAAGCTTTCTTT.

The chain is built from TRBV20-1 and TRBJ2-5; no firm D call. Deletions cut 3 bases from V and 4 bases from J, with 12 bases between. The CDR3 consists of 13 residues. The germline V gene encodes CDR1 DFQATT and CDR2 SNEGSKA (reference sequence). CDR3 residues: CSASQVQSETQYF. In DNA, the CDR3 is TGCAGTGCTAGTCAAGTTCAGTCAGAGACCCAGTACTTC.

The chain links TRBV29-1 to TRBJ1-1; D gene ambiguous. In germline, CDR1 is SQVTM, CDR2 ANQGSEA. There are 11 residues in the CDR3. The ends were cut back, 8 bases at V and 7 bases at J, with 14 bases in the middle. For the CDR3, the DNA is TGCAGCACCAGGAGAGCTTTTGAAGCTTTCTTT. Translating it yields CSTRRAFEAFF. The full variable domain, rest sourced from reference TRBV29-1 and TRBJ1-1, is SAVISQKPSRDICQRGTSLTIQCQVDSQVTMMFWYRQQPGQSLTLIATANQGSEATYESGFVIDKFPISRPNLTFSTLTVSNMSPEDSSIYLCSTRRAFEAFFGQGTRLTVV.

The chain carries TRBV28 and TRBJ1-1; the D gene is possibly TRBD1 (5 bases). Germline assignment: CDR1 MDHEN and CDR2 SYDVKM. There are 13 residues in the CDR3. Trimming shortened V by 7 bases and J by 1 base, and 10 bases separated the two germline ends. The CDR3 loop is CASIAGTNTEAFF. The DNA for the CDR3 is TGTGCCAGCATAGCTGGGACGAACACTGAAGCTTTCTTT.

V gene TRBV19 combines with J gene TRBJ1-3; unclear D gene. Germline-derived CDR1 and CDR2 are LNHDA and SQIVND (reference sequence). V was pared by 5 bases and J by 1 base, with 6 bases between. The CDR3 spans 13 residues. CDR3 nucleotides: TGTGCCAGTAGTCTTCAATCTGGAAACACCATATATTTT. Protein product: CASSLQSGNTIYF.

This chain uses TRBV5-1 with TRBJ2-1; TRBD1 aligns across 8 bases. Trimming took 4 bases from V and 8 from J; bases not matched to a gene: 8. Germline CDR1 is SGHRS and CDR2 is YFSETQ. This CDR3 has 14 residues. In nucleotides, the CDR3 is TGCGCCAGCAGCCCGATGGACAGGGTCGATGAGCAGTTCTTC. Translated, it gives CASSPMDRVDEQFF.

The V gene is TRBV7-9, the J gene TRBJ2-7; perhaps TRBD2 as D (5 bases). The V end lost 0 bases, the J end lost 3 bases, and 9 bases lay between the germline ends. The length of the CDR3 is 14 residues. In germline, CDR1 is SEHNR, CDR2 FQNEAQ (reference sequence). The CDR3 spells CASSLAPGNYEQYF. The CDR3 region has the DNA TGTGCCAGCAGCTTAGCCCCGGGAAACTACGAGCAGTACTTC.

This chain connects TRBV19 to TRBJ1-5; D gene unclear. CDR1 and CDR2 from the germline V gene are LNHDA and SQIVND (reference sequence). The CDR3 loop spans 13 amino acids. V was pared by 5 bases and J by 7 bases, with 12 bases between. For the CDR3, the DNA is TGTGCCAGTAGTTTTAGTTTCGGACAGCCCCAGCATTTT. Translating gives CASSFSFGQPQHF.